One sample yielded the 18 T cell receptor beta chains listed below, sequenced in a study of vaccination effects on CD4 cells after COVID-19. Profiling relied on immunoSEQ multiplex PCR, and the TCRdb table lists in-frame clones only, not all of them. The sample contains tens of thousands of clones, around 74% of which appear only once. Their specific antigens are unknown. Culture lasted about nine days before CD4+ T cell isolation. Of the BNT162b2 and mRNA-1273 vaccines, participants received two doses of one or the other. The sequenced sample was CD4+ T cells from PBMCs cultured without peptide, obtained after COVID-19 vaccination. The source is a human donor who received a COVID-19 vaccine.

The chain is built from TRBV30 and TRBJ1-2; D gene unclear. Germline assignment: CDR1 GTSNPN and CDR2 SVGIG (reference sequence). Trimming cost V 7 bases and J 4 bases, with 16 bases left between them. This CDR3 has 13 amino acids. The CDR3 loop reads CAYPGNKAYGYTF. The CDR3 DNA reads TGTGCCTATCCAGGAAACAAAGCCTATGGCTACACCTTC.

The chain combines TRBV9 with TRBJ1-3; 7 bases line up with TRBD1. Germline CDR1 is SGDLS and CDR2 is YYNGEE. V shed 5 bases, J shed 2 bases, and the junction held 4 bases outside the gene matches. The CDR3 covers 14 residues. Here the CDR3 reads CASSDRVTGNTIYF. In DNA, the CDR3 is TGTGCCAGCAGTGACAGGGTTACTGGAAACACCATATATTTT.

The chain recombines TRBV19 with TRBJ1-5, with 10 bases that match TRBD1. The CDR3 is 16 amino acids. CDR1 and CDR2 from the germline V gene are LNHDA and SQIVND (reference sequence). With V trimmed by 6 bases and J by 5 bases, 10 bases remained unmatched. The CDR3 nucleotides read TGTGCCAGTAGGGACAGGGGGAATGGTCCCCATCAGCCCCAGCATTTT. Its translation: CASRDRGNGPHQPQHF.

A few counts support this clone. This sequence joins TRBV4-2 and TRBJ1-4; D not resolved. CDR3 size: 12 residues. Looked up from germline, CDR1 is LGHNA and CDR2 is YNFKEQ. Trimming cost V 1 base and J 10 bases, with 7 bases left between them. In DNA, the CDR3 is TGTGCCAGCAGCCAAGGAAGTGTAAAACTGTTTTTT. Protein sequence: CASSQGSVKLFF.

The chain uses TRBV2 and TRBJ2-7; D possibly uses TRBD1 or TRBD2 (5 bases each). The V end lost 7 bases, the J end lost 3 bases, and 10 bases lay between the germline ends. The germline CDR1 and CDR2 sequences are SNHLY and FYNNEI. The CDR3 sequence is 12 residues long. CDR3 sequence reads: CASKGTYYEQYF. CDR3 nucleotide sequence: TGTGCCAGCAAGGGGACCTACTACGAGCAGTACTTC.

The chain carries TRBV9 and TRBJ2-1, with 7 bases fitting TRBD2. Trimming at V came to 0 bases and at J to 5 bases, leaving 8 bases not matched to a gene. The CDR3 is 16 amino acids. Germline CDR1 SGDLS, CDR2 YYNGEE. CDR3 DNA sequence: TGTGCCAGCAGCGTAGGCTGGCTAGCGGTTAACAATGAGCAGTTCTTC. Protein: CASSVGWLAVNNEQFF. Drawing the rest from reference TRBV9 and TRBJ2-1, the complete variable domain is DSGVTQTPKHLITATGQRVTLRCSPRSGDLSVYWYQQSLDQGLQFLIQYYNGEERAKGNILERFSAQQFPDLHSELNLSSLELGDSALYFCASSVGWLAVNNEQFFGPGTRLTVL.

V and J are TRBV5-4 and TRBJ1-3, with 7 positions matching TRBD1. The trim removed 1 base at V and 0 bases at J, leaving 1 base unmatched. The CDR3 totals 15 residues. In germline, CDR1 is SGHNT, CDR2 YYREEE (reference sequence). CDR3 amino acids: CASSLTGDSGNTIYF. Written as DNA, the CDR3 is TGTGCCAGCAGCTTGACAGGGGACTCTGGAAACACCATATATTTT.

The chain links TRBV7-8 to TRBJ1-1; D uncertain. V lost 2 bases and J lost 8, with 12 bases in between. In germline, CDR1 is SGHVS, CDR2 FQNEAQ. The CDR3 totals 13 residues. CDR3 coding DNA: TGTGCCAGCAGCTTACGGAACGCCGGAGAAGCTTTCTTT. Protein: CASSLRNAGEAFF.

The rearrangement links TRBV27 to TRBJ1-3; D unclear. V lost 0 bases to trimming and J lost 6 bases, with 15 bases between them. The CDR3 contains 16 residues. CDR1 and CDR2 from the germline V gene are MNHEY and SMNVEV (reference sequence). CDR3 nucleotides: TGTGCCAGCAGTTTATCTCGGAGCATGGCGTCAAACACCATATATTTT. It translates to CASSLSRSMASNTIYF.

V and J are TRBV29-1 and TRBJ2-3; 10 bases are a match to TRBD2. Germline lookup yields CDR1 SQVTM and CDR2 ANQGSEA. This CDR3 has 13 residues. Trimming cost V 2 bases and J 6 bases; bases outside gene matches: 2. As DNA, the CDR3 is TGCAGCGTTGAATTTAGCGGGGGGGATACGCAGTATTTT. Translating gives CSVEFSGGDTQYF.

The CDR3 DNA is TGTGCCAGCAGTTTTGGGAAGGTTTCGTACACTGAAGCTTTCTTT. It specifies CASSFGKVSYTEAFF. The chain couples TRBV27 to TRBJ1-1; D not certain. The germline V and J ends were trimmed by 3 bases and 3 bases, with 14 bases remaining between them. The length of the CDR3 is 15 residues. Germline CDR1 reads MNHEY; CDR2 reads SMNVEV (reference sequence).

V is TRBV19 and J is TRBJ2-2; TRBD1 might be the D (5 bases). Germline CDR1 and CDR2: LNHDA and SQIVND (reference sequence). The V and J ends lost 2 bases and 4 bases respectively, with 17 bases between them. The CDR3 has 17 amino acids. The CDR3 DNA is TGTGCCAGTAGTATACGCCGGACAAATGACCCCACCGGGGAGCTGTTTTTT. It translates to CASSIRRTNDPTGELFF.

J is TRBJ1-1 and V is TRBV29-1; D remains ambiguous. The germline gives CDR1 SQVTM, CDR2 ANQGSEA. V dropped 7 bases and J dropped 6 bases, with 9 bases sitting between them. CDR3 length: 10 amino acids. CDR3 in amino acids: CSAGVAEAFF. The DNA of the CDR3 is TGCAGCGCTGGAGTCGCTGAAGCTTTCTTT.

The gene calls are TRBV27 and TRBJ1-2; D is uncertain. There are 14 residues in the CDR3. The germline V gene has CDR1 MNHEY and CDR2 SMNVEV (reference sequence). V gave up 2 bases and J gave up 8 bases, with 15 bases separating them. CDR3 bases: TGTGCCAGCAGTTTACCAACCTCCTCTTCGGGCTACACCTTC. It is translated as CASSLPTSSSGYTF.

This clone was found once. This chain links TRBV9 with TRBJ1-1; 7 bases line up with TRBD1. The germline CDR1 and CDR2 sequences are SGDLS and YYNGEE. The CDR3 covers 14 residues. V dropped 4 bases and J dropped 6; count of bases not matched to a gene: 9. As DNA, the CDR3 is TGTGCCAGCAGCACCCGACAGGGTATGGCTGAAGCTTTCTTT. This sequence encodes CASSTRQGMAEAFF. The whole variable domain, remainder taken from reference TRBV9 and TRBJ1-1, is DSGVTQTPKHLITATGQRVTLRCSPRSGDLSVYWYQQSLDQGLQFLIQYYNGEERAKGNILERFSAQQFPDLHSELNLSSLELGDSALYFCASSTRQGMAEAFFGQGTRLTVV.

V and J are TRBV7-2 and TRBJ1-2, with TRBD1 as a possible D gene (6 bases). Germline lookup yields CDR1 SGHTA and CDR2 FQGNSA. V was pared by 5 bases and J by 4 bases, with 11 bases between. This CDR3 is built from 13 residues. The CDR3 nucleotides are TGTGCCAGCAGCATTACAGGGACCTATGGCTACACCTTC. This translates into CASSITGTYGYTF.

V gene TRBV7-3 combines with J gene TRBJ1-1; TRBD1 is a possible D gene (5 bases). The CDR3 has 14 amino acids. Trimming removed 1 base at V and 2 bases at J, with 8 bases between. Germline CDR1 SGHTA, CDR2 FQGTGA. The CDR3 loop reads CASSLMGLNTEAFF. CDR3 in DNA: TGTGCCAGCAGCTTAATGGGGCTAAACACTGAAGCTTTCTTT.

This clone came up once. The chain combines TRBV19 with TRBJ1-1; possible D gene TRBD1, 5 bases. Looked up from germline, CDR1 is LNHDA and CDR2 is SQIVND (reference sequence). V gave up 4 bases and J gave up 3 bases, with 9 bases separating them. The CDR3 extends over 13 amino acids. The CDR3 bases are TGTGCCAGTAGTACAGGGTTGTACACTGAAGCTTTCTTT. Its translation is CASSTGLYTEAFF.